This entry features one TCR beta chain sequence. The antigen is not known. One base away lies a much larger clone, so this may be a sequencing read error. As the CDR3 is not closed by the conserved phenylalanine or tryptophan, this likely results from a read error. This sample is drawn from a study of regulatory T cells in long-lasting Graves disease. Study outcomes and limitations: Investigators studied peripheral blood only, not thyroid tissue. There were preferences for TRBV28, TRBJ1-2 and TRBJ2-5 in persistent disease. Small numbers of samples may have cut accuracy.

The CDR3 contains 13 residues. V was pared by 5 bases and J by 5 bases, with 10 bases between. Germline lookup yields CDR1 PRHDT and CDR2 FYEKMQ (reference sequence). Time point in this sample: newly diagnosed GD, antithyroid drugs for less than 3 months. RNA extracted from PBMCs served as the sequencing template. The authors built TCR beta libraries using iRepertoire HTBI primers and Arm-PCR of CDR3 regions. Via MiXCR, TCRdb re-called the multiplex PCR reads, giving one row per CDR3 protein. The sample has around 420,000 distinct CDR3 sequences; about 15% are singletons. These data were also filed under a second study, of T cells in Graves' hyperthyroidism and ophthalmopathy. That report adds: The TCR CDR3 first-round RT-PCR relied on the HTBI primer set.

The source was peripheral blood mononuclear cells (PBMCs), collected at new diagnosis, from a patient treated with antithyroid drugs. The source of this sequence is a woman aged 40 to 50 with Graves disease. The V gene is TRBV13, the J gene TRBJ2-1; D unclear. In DNA, the CDR3 is TGTGCCAGCAGCAACCCCGCCCACAATGAGCAGTTCCTC. It codes for CASSNPAHNEQFL.